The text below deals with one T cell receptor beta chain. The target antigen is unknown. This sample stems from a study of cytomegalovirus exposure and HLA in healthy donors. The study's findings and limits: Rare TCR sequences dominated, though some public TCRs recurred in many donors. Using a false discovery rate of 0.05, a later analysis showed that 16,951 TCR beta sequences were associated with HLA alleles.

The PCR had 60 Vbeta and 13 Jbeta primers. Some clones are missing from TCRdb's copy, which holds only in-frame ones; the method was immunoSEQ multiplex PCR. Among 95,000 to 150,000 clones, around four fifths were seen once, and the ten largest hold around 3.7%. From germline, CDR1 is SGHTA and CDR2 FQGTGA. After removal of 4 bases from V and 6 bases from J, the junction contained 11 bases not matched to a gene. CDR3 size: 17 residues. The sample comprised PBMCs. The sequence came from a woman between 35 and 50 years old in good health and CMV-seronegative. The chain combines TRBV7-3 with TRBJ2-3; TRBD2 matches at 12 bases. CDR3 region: CASSSTGTSGYPDTQYF. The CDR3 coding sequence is TGTGCCAGCAGCTCCACCGGGACTAGCGGGTATCCGGATACGCAGTATTTT.